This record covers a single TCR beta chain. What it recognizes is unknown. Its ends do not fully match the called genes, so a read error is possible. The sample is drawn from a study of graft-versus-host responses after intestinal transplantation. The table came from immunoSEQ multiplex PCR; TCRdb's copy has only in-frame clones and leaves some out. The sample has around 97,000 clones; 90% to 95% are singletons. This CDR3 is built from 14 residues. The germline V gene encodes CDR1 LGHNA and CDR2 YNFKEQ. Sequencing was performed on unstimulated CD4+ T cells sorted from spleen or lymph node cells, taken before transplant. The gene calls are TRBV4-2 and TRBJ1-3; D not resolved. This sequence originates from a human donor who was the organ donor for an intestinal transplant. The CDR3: CASNQAGSGNTIYF. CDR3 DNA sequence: TGTGCCAGCAACCAAGCCGGCTCTGGAAACACCATATATTTT.